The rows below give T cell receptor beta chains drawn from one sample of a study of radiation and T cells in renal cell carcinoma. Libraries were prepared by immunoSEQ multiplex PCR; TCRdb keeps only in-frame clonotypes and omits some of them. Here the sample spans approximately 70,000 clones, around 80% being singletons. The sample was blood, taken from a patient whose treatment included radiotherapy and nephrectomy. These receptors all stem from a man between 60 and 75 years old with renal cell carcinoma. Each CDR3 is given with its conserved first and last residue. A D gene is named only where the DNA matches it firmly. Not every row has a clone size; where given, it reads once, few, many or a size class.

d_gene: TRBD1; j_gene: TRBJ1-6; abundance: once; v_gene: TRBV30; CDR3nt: TGTGCCTGGAGGACGGCAGGGGGTTTTCTCAATTCACCCCTCCACTTT; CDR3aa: CAWRTAGGFLNSPLHF
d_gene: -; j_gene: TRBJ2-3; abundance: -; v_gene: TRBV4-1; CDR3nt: TGCGCCAGCAGCCAAGAAGGTAGTTGGGGTGAGCGGAGAACAGATACGCAGTATTTT; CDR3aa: CASSQEGSWGERRTDTQYF
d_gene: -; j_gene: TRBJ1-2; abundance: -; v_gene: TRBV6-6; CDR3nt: TGTGCCAGCAGTCCCGACCGCGGGGCTGGCTACACCTTC; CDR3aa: CASSPDRGAGYTF
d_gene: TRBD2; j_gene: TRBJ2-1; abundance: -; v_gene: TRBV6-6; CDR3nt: TGTGCCAGCACCCCGAGTAGCGGGAGCGCTTTGGGGCAGTTCTTC; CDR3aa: CASTPSSGSALGQFF
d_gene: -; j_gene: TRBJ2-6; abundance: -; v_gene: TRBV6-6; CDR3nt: TGTGCCAGCAGTTACGATGGCTCTGGGGCCAACGTCCTGACTTTC; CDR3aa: CASSYDGSGANVLTF
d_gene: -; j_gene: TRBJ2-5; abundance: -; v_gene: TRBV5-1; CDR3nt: TGCGCCAGCAGCTCATCAGGGACGGGGGAGACCCAGTACTTC; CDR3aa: CASSSSGTGETQYF
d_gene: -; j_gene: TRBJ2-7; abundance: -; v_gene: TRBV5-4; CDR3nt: TGTGCCAGCAGCTTGGCAGGGGTTGCCGAGCAGTACTTC; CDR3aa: CASSLAGVAEQYF
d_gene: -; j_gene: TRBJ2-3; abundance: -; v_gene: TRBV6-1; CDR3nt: TGTGCCAGCAGTGACGGCTATAGCACAGATACGCAGTATTTT; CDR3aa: CASSDGYSTDTQYF
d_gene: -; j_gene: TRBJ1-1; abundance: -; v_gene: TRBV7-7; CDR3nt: TGTGCCAGCAGCCGATCGACATTTTCTGAAGCTTTCTTT; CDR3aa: CASSRSTFSEAFF
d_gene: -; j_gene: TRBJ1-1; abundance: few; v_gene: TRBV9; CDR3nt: TGTGCCAGCAGCGTAGGAGTCCTGAACACTGAAGCTTTCTTT; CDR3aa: CASSVGVLNTEAFF
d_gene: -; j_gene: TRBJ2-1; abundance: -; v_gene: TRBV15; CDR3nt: TGTGCCACCAGCGCCCGGGACTCGAGCTCCTACAATGAGCAGTTCTTC; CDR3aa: CATSARDSSSYNEQFF
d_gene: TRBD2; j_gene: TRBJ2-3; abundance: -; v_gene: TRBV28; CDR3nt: TGTGCCAGCAGTTTATGGGGACTAGCGGGGGGCTTAGATACGCAGTATTTT; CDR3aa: CASSLWGLAGGLDTQYF
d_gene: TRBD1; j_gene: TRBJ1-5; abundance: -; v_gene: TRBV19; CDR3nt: TGTGCCAGTAGTACCGGCCGGGACAGGGTATACAATCAGCCCCAGCATTTT; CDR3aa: CASSTGRDRVYNQPQHF
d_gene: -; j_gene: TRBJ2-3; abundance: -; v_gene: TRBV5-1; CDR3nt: TGCGCCAGCAGCTCGGGGGTCGGGACCTACAACGGGGGAGATACGCAGTATTTT; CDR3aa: CASSSGVGTYNGGDTQYF
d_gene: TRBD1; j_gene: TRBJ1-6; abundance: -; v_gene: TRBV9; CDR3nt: TGTGCCAGCAGCGTAGGCGGGACAGCATATAATTCACCCCTCCACTTT; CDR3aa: CASSVGGTAYNSPLHF
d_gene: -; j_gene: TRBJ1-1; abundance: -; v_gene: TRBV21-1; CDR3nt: TGTGCCAGCAGCAAATGTGAACAGGTCTGGGCTGAAGCTTTCTTT; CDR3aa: CASSKCEQVWAEAFF
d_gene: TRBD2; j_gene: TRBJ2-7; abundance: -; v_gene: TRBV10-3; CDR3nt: TGTGCCATCAGCGGGACTAGCGGGGTCGACGAGCAGTACTTC; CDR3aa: CAISGTSGVDEQYF
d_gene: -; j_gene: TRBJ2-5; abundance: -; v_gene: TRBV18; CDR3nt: TGTGCCAGCTCACAGCCGTATCCCAGTCTCCAAGAGACCCAGTACTTC; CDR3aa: CASSQPYPSLQETQYF
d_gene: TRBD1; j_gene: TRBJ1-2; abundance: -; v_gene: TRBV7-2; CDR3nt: TGTGCCAGCAGCCCGGGACAGCCTTTTAACTATGGCTACACCTTC; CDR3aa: CASSPGQPFNYGYTF
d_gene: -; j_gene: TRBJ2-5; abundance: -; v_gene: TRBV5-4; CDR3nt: TGTGCCAGCAGCTTCGGACAGCAAGAGACCCAGTACTTC; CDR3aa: CASSFGQQETQYF
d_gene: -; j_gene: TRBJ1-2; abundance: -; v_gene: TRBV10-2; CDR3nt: TGCGCCAGCAGTGAGGGGGGGGGTTGGGTCTATGGCTACACCTTC; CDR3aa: CASSEGGGWVYGYTF
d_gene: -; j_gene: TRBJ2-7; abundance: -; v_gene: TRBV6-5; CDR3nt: TGTGCCAGCAGTTACTCGGCAGGCTACGAGCAGTACTTC; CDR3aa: CASSYSAGYEQYF
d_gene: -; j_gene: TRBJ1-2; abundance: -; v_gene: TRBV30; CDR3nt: TGTGCCTGGAGCGGTGGGAACTATGGCTACACCTTC; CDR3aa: CAWSGGNYGYTF
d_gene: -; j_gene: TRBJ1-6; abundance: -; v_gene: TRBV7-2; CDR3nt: TGTGCCAGCAGCCCGGATTCCGGCTCCTATAATTCACCCCTCCACTTT; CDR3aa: CASSPDSGSYNSPLHF
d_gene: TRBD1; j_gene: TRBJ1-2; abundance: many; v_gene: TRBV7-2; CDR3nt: TGTGCCAGCAGCCCTGACAGGGCCTATGGCTACACCTTC; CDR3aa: CASSPDRAYGYTF
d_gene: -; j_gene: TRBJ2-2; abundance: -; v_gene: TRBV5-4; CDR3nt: TGTGCCAGCAGCTTAATCGGGGGTTCTGACACCGGGGAGCTGTTTTTT; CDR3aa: CASSLIGGSDTGELFF
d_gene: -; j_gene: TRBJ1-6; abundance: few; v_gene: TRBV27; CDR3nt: TGTGCCAGCAGTTTAGGGGGGGGTGGCGGTTCACCCCTCCACTTT; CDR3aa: CASSLGGGGGSPLHF
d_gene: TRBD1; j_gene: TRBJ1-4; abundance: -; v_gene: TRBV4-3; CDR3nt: TGCGCCAGCAGCCCCGTCGGCGGACAGGGGTCAAATGAAAAACTGTTTTTT; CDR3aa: CASSPVGGQGSNEKLFF
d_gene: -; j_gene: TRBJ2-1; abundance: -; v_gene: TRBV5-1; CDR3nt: TGCGCCAGCAGCTTGGAACAGGACTATGAGCAGTTCTTC; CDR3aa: CASSLEQDYEQFF
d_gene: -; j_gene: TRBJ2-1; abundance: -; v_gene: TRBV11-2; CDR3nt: TGTGCCAGCAGCTTAGAGGTGTTCGATGAGCAGTTCTTC; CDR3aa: CASSLEVFDEQFF
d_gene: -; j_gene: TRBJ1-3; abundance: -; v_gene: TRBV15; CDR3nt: TGTGCCACCTCCAGCGACGGAAACACCATATATTTT; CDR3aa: CATSSDGNTIYF
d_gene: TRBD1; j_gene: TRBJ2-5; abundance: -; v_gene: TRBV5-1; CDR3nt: TGCGCCAGCAGCATAGGACAGGGCGAAGAGACCCAGTACTTC; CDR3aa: CASSIGQGEETQYF
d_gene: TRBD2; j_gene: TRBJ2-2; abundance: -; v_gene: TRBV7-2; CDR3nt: TGTGCCAGCAGCTTATCTAGCGGGGGGGCCGGGGAGCTGTTTTTT; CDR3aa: CASSLSSGGAGELFF
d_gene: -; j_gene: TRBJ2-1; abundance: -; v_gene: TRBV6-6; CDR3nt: TGTGCCAGCAGCCAAACCCGTGAGCAGTTCTTC; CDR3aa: CASSQTREQFF
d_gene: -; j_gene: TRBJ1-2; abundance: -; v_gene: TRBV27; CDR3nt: TGTGCCAGCAGCTCGGGGCACAGCTACTATGGCTACACCTTC; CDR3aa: CASSSGHSYYGYTF
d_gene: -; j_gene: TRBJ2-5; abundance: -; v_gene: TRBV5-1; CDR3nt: TGCGCCAGCAGCCAGCTTGGCAGTCGGCAAGAGACCCAGTACTTC; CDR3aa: CASSQLGSRQETQYF
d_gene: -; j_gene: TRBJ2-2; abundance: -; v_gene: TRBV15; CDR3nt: TGTGCCACCAGCAGAGAACTGGCCGGGGAGCTGTTTTTT; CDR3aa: CATSRELAGELFF
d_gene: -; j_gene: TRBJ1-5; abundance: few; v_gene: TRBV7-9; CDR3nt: TGTGCCAGCAGCTTGTCGGATGGGCCCCAGCATTTT; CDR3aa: CASSLSDGPQHF
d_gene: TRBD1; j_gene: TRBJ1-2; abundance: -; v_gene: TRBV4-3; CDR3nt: TGCGCCAGCAGCCAAGATCCGGGGACAGGGGGCTGGTATGGCTACACCTTC; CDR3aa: CASSQDPGTGGWYGYTF
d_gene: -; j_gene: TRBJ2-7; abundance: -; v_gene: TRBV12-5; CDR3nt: TGTGCTAGTGGGAGAACAGGGTGGCAAAACTCCTACGAGCAGTACTTC; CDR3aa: CASGRTGWQNSYEQYF